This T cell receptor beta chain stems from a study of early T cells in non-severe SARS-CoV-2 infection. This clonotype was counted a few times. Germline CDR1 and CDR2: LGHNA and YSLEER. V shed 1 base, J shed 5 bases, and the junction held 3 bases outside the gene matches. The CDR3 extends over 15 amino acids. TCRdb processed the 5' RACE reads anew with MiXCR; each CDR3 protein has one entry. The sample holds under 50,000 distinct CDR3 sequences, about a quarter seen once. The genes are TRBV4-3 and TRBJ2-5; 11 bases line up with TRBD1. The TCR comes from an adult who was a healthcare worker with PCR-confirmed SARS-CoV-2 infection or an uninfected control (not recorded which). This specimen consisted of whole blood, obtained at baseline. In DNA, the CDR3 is TGCGCCAGCAGCCAAGGGACAGGGGGCTTTGAGACCCAGTACTTC. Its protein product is CASSQGTGGFETQYF.